Listed below are T cell receptor beta chains from one sample, sequenced in a study of CXCR3-negative and CXCR3-positive naive CD8 T cells. TCRdb reprocessed the 5' RACE reads, keeping one entry per CDR3 protein, no DNA. Recorded for this sample: tens of thousands of distinct CDR3 sequences. The sample comprised naive CXCR3- CD8+ T cells from blood. The receptor source for this set is a human donor in good health. Some clones in this sample may be carry-over from other donors' samples. Each CDR3 is given with its conserved first and last residue.

v_call: TRBV27; cdr3_length: 12; j_call: TRBJ2-7; cdr3_aa: CASSIQGHEQYF
v_call: TRBV7-2; cdr3_length: 15; j_call: TRBJ1-1; cdr3_aa: CASSLLGGNVAEAFF
v_call: TRBV29-1; cdr3_length: 13; j_call: TRBJ2-7; cdr3_aa: CSASGGATYEQYF
v_call: TRBV6-2/TRBV6-3; cdr3_length: 14; j_call: TRBJ2-5; cdr3_aa: CASSQRDRGETQYF
v_call: TRBV29-1; cdr3_length: 14; j_call: TRBJ2-2; cdr3_aa: CSVEGTPNTGELFF
v_call: TRBV20-1; cdr3_length: 14; j_call: TRBJ2-7; cdr3_aa: CSARETSGPYEQYF
v_call: TRBV30; cdr3_length: 16; j_call: TRBJ2-7; cdr3_aa: CARSVRSAGDPYEQYF
v_call: TRBV7-9; cdr3_length: 12; j_call: TRBJ1-1; cdr3_aa: CASSLGAGEAFF
v_call: TRBV6-2/TRBV6-3; cdr3_length: 14; j_call: TRBJ1-1; cdr3_aa: CASITGLKNTEAFF
v_call: TRBV7-9; cdr3_length: 17; j_call: TRBJ1-6; cdr3_aa: CASSSLRGREEGSPLHF
v_call: TRBV29-1; cdr3_length: 15; j_call: TRBJ2-2; cdr3_aa: CSAQNRGPNTGELFF
v_call: TRBV20-1; cdr3_length: 14; j_call: TRBJ2-7; cdr3_aa: CSARPGTGPYEQYF
v_call: TRBV7-6; cdr3_length: 16; j_call: TRBJ2-2; cdr3_aa: CASSPVRLQGFGELFF
v_call: TRBV7-9; cdr3_length: 14; j_call: TRBJ1-4; cdr3_aa: CASSSRRDREKLFF
v_call: TRBV2; cdr3_length: 11; j_call: TRBJ2-4; cdr3_aa: CASSDSLVKYF
v_call: TRBV29-1; cdr3_length: 17; j_call: TRBJ2-6; cdr3_aa: CSVDVWQAGSGANVLTF
v_call: TRBV29-1; cdr3_length: 13; j_call: TRBJ2-2; cdr3_aa: CSVDRTNTGELFF
v_call: TRBV7-2; cdr3_length: 15; j_call: TRBJ2-1; cdr3_aa: CASSPGTGPYNEQFF
v_call: TRBV19; cdr3_length: 17; j_call: TRBJ1-1; cdr3_aa: CASTIHLGRRSNTEAFF
v_call: TRBV7-9; cdr3_length: 16; j_call: TRBJ2-5; cdr3_aa: CASSPRDRVLLETQYF
v_call: TRBV5-1; cdr3_length: 14; j_call: TRBJ2-7; cdr3_aa: CASSPRPVSYEQYF
v_call: TRBV4-1; cdr3_length: 15; j_call: TRBJ2-1; cdr3_aa: CASRTADFSYNEQFF
v_call: TRBV7-6; cdr3_length: 17; j_call: TRBJ2-7; cdr3_aa: CASSLELQGVSIHEQYF
v_call: TRBV6-6; cdr3_length: 15; j_call: TRBJ2-7; cdr3_aa: CASSWVPAGVSEQYF
v_call: TRBV7-9; cdr3_length: 12; j_call: TRBJ1-1; cdr3_aa: CASSVGTREAFF
v_call: TRBV12-3/TRBV12-4; cdr3_length: 13; j_call: TRBJ2-7; cdr3_aa: CASSISAFYEQYF
v_call: TRBV6-5; cdr3_length: 16; j_call: TRBJ2-7; cdr3_aa: CASSSRLRDQSYEQYF
v_call: TRBV11-3; cdr3_length: 14; j_call: TRBJ2-5; cdr3_aa: CASSLGWGQETQYF
v_call: TRBV5-4; cdr3_length: 17; j_call: TRBJ2-5; cdr3_aa: CASSLGGFFGGQETQYF